A selection of T cell receptor beta chains follows, all from one sample in a study of blood T cell repertoires in COVID-19. The table came from immunoSEQ multiplex PCR; TCRdb's copy has only in-frame clones and leaves some out. This table holds about 120,000 clones, approximately 90% found once. Sequencing was performed on peripheral blood. The receptor source for this set is a man between 50 and 59 years old with acute or convalescent COVID-19. CDR3s leave out the opening cysteine and the closing phenylalanine or tryptophan. The order of the fields is V gene, D gene, J gene, CDR3 protein. A D gene is named only where the DNA matches it firmly.

V gene: TRBV5-1; D gene: TRBD2; J gene: TRBJ2-2; CDR3 protein: ASSVTASGSGTGELF
V gene: TRBV19; D gene: .; J gene: TRBJ1-1; CDR3 protein: ASSPRRGSNTEAF
V gene: TRBV11-3; D gene: .; J gene: TRBJ2-3; CDR3 protein: ASSLGGGSRTDTQY
V gene: TRBV5-1; D gene: TRBD2; J gene: TRBJ2-7; CDR3 protein: ASSLERGHYEQY
V gene: TRBV6-2/TRBV6-3; D gene: .; J gene: TRBJ2-4; CDR3 protein: ASSYGGNIQY
V gene: TRBV14; D gene: TRBD1; J gene: TRBJ2-6; CDR3 protein: ASSRPGTGVSGANVLT
V gene: TRBV18; D gene: .; J gene: TRBJ1-2; CDR3 protein: ASQDSRALSNYGYT
V gene: TRBV7-2; D gene: .; J gene: TRBJ2-7; CDR3 protein: ASSLVAGTSPYEQY
V gene: TRBV27; D gene: TRBD2; J gene: TRBJ2-7; CDR3 protein: ASSRAGRLYEQY
V gene: TRBV5-6; D gene: TRBD1; J gene: TRBJ1-5; CDR3 protein: ASSYGQGNQPQH
V gene: TRBV4-3; D gene: .; J gene: TRBJ1-2; CDR3 protein: ASSQESGNYGYT
V gene: TRBV13; D gene: TRBD2; J gene: TRBJ2-7; CDR3 protein: ASSSAGLAGGRSYEQY
V gene: TRBV15; D gene: TRBD2; J gene: TRBJ2-5; CDR3 protein: ATSPHPGLAGGWETQY
V gene: TRBV6-5; D gene: .; J gene: TRBJ2-7; CDR3 protein: ASSRDFTSGEQY
V gene: TRBV7-7; D gene: TRBD2; J gene: TRBJ2-5; CDR3 protein: ASSKRGLAGAQETQY
V gene: TRBV10-1; D gene: TRBD2; J gene: TRBJ2-1; CDR3 protein: ASSRTSGRGNEQF
V gene: TRBV18; D gene: TRBD1; J gene: TRBJ2-7; CDR3 protein: ASSLTGAPYEQY
V gene: TRBV2; D gene: TRBD1; J gene: TRBJ2-3; CDR3 protein: ASSVRQGGTDTQY
V gene: TRBV27; D gene: TRBD2; J gene: TRBJ2-1; CDR3 protein: ASSTGTSGRDNEQF
V gene: TRBV3-1/TRBV3-2; D gene: .; J gene: TRBJ2-5; CDR3 protein: ASRATGTKRETQY
V gene: TRBV13; D gene: .; J gene: TRBJ2-5; CDR3 protein: ASSLLEGETQY
V gene: TRBV19; D gene: .; J gene: TRBJ2-3; CDR3 protein: ASSSRGNSGDTQY
V gene: TRBV11-2; D gene: TRBD1; J gene: TRBJ2-1; CDR3 protein: ASTQTRQGVQF
V gene: TRBV23-1; D gene: .; J gene: TRBJ1-1; CDR3 protein: ASKDRLNTEAF